This T cell receptor (beta chain) was identified during a study of T cell responses to AZD1222 COVID-19 vaccine. Study-wide results and caveats: Spike-specific TCR breadth rose after two AZD1222 doses, and depth rose as well.

Sequencing was performed with immunoSEQ multiplex PCR; in TCRdb, only in-frame clones are kept and a portion is missing. Of about 94,000 clones in the sample, approximately 91% were seen once. In this sample, this clone turned up once. Its antigen is undetermined. Germline V gives CDR1 MNHNS, CDR2 SASEGT. The CDR3 runs 15 residues. The V gene end was trimmed by 0 bases and the J gene end by 10 bases; junction bases not matched to a gene: 11. The rearrangement uses TRBV6-1 and TRBJ1-1, with TRBD1 matching over 7 bases. The source was peripheral blood, collected on day 0 of AZD1222 vaccination. The source of this sequence is an adult in good health. The CDR3 here is CASSEASVQGSRAFF. CDR3 coding DNA: TGTGCCAGCAGTGAAGCGAGCGTACAGGGGTCCAGAGCTTTCTTT.